This T cell receptor beta chain derives from a study of blood T cells in healthy people across ages. General study findings and limits: Naive and antigen-experienced cells could not be conclusively compared, given unsorted PBMCs.

The CDR3 loop spans 13 amino acids. Germline lookup yields CDR1 KGHDR and CDR2 SFDVKD. J lost 7 bases, V lost 3 bases, and 2 bases had no gene match. Comment on this clonotype: Its antigen is currently unknown.

Then a second PCR, running about 6 to 12 cycles, was carried out with a sample-barcoded 5' primer and a J-beta primer mix. All samples gave at least 3 million CDR3-containing paired-end reads. Via MiXCR, TCRdb re-called the 5' RACE reads, giving one row per CDR3 protein. The table includes some 370,000 distinct CDR3 sequences, approximately 52% detected once. The specimen sequenced was blood. This chain connects TRBV24-1 to TRBJ2-1; 7 nucleotides align to TRBD2. The origin of this receptor is a man between 60 and 75 years old in good health. This CDR3 reads CATSDPGGNEQFF. As DNA, the CDR3 is TGTGCCACCAGTGATCCCGGGGGGAATGAGCAGTTCTTC.